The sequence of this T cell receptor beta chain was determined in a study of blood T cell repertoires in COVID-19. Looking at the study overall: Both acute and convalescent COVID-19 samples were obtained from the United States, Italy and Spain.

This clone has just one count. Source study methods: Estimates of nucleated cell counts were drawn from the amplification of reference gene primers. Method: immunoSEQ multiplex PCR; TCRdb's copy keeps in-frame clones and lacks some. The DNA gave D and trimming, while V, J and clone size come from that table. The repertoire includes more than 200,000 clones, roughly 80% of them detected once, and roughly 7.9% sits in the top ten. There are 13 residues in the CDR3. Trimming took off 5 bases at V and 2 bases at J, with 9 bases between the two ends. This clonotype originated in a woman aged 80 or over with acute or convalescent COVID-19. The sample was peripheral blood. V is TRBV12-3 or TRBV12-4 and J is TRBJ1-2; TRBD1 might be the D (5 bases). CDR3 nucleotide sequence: TGTGCCAGCAGTCCCGACAGAAACTATGGCTACACCTTC. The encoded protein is CASSPDRNYGYTF.